The next 29 T cell receptor beta chains were all read from a single sample in a study of blood T cell repertoires in COVID-19. Assay: immunoSEQ multiplex PCR; the TCRdb copy retains only in-frame clones and omits some. The sample includes around 300,000 clones, 80% to 90% of them seen just once. Material for sequencing was PBMCs or T cells enriched from blood (not recorded which). Receptor source: a man younger than 45 who had recovered from COVID-19.

This rearrangement joins TRBV5-6 to TRBJ2-1, with a tentative D call TRBD1 (6 bases). The CDR3 is made up of 14 amino acids. Germline V gene lookup returns CDR1 SGHDT and CDR2 YYEEEE. Trimming stripped 2 bases from V and 4 bases from J, with 10 bases between. CDR3 sequence: CASSFRGPYNEQFF. CDR3 in DNA: TGTGCCAGCAGCTTCAGGGGCCCTTACAATGAGCAGTTCTTC.

The V and J genes are TRBV30 and TRBJ1-2, with 9 bases that match TRBD1. Germline loops: CDR1 GTSNPN, CDR2 SVGIG (reference sequence). Trimming removed 1 base from V and 7 bases from J; junction bases left unmatched: 1. The CDR3 runs to 12 residues. CDR3 DNA sequence: TGTGCCTGGAGTGAGGGACAGGGTGGCTACACCTTC. Protein product: CAWSEGQGGYTF.

This rearrangement joins TRBV18 to TRBJ2-7, with D maybe TRBD1 (6 bases). This CDR3 is built from 12 residues. Germline CDR1 and CDR2: KGHSH and LQKENI. The ends were cut back, 3 bases at V and 6 bases at J, with 9 bases in the middle. The CDR3 loop is CASSPGTREQYF. CDR3 bases: TGTGCCAGCTCACCCGGGACACGCGAGCAGTACTTC.

The chain links TRBV7-9 to TRBJ2-1; the D gene is possibly TRBD2 (7 bases). The CDR3 has 17 amino acids. In germline, CDR1 is SEHNR, CDR2 FQNEAQ (reference sequence). The germline V and J ends were trimmed by 1 base and 5 bases, with 18 bases remaining between them. This CDR3 reads CASSLDGARGGNNEQFF. The DNA of the CDR3 is TGTGCCAGCAGCTTAGATGGGGCCAGGGGAGGGAACAATGAGCAGTTCTTC. The entire variable domain, with the rest obtained from reference TRBV7-9 and TRBJ2-1, is as follows: DTGVSQNPRHKITKRGQNVTFRCDPISEHNRLYWYRQTLGQGPEFLTYFQNEAQLEKSRLLSDRFSAERPKGSFSTLEIQRTEQGDSAMYLCASSLDGARGGNNEQFFGPGTRLTVL.

This chain links TRBV28 with TRBJ1-2; 12 bases are a match to TRBD1. V lost 5 bases, J lost 1 base, and 8 bases stayed unmatched. Germline V gene lookup returns CDR1 MDHEN and CDR2 SYDVKM. This CDR3 contains 17 residues. In nucleotides, the CDR3 is TGTGCCAGCAGTCCCCGGGACAGGGGGCGAAATAACTATGGCTACACCTTC. This encodes CASSPRDRGRNNYGYTF.

The V call is TRBV5-1, the J call TRBJ2-2; 9 bases match TRBD1. The V gene's germline CDR1 is SGHRS and CDR2 YFSETQ. Trimming cost V 5 bases and J 4 bases; bases outside gene matches: 6. The CDR3 extends over 15 amino acids. The CDR3 DNA sequence: TGCGCCAGCAGTATGGGACAGGGTGCCACCGGGGAGCTGTTTTTT. Residues: CASSMGQGATGELFF. The whole variable domain, filled in from reference TRBV5-1 and TRBJ2-2, reads KAGVTQTPRYLIKTRGQQVTLSCSPISGHRSVSWYQQTPGQGLQFLFEYFSETQRNKGNFPGRFSGRQFSNSRSEMNVSTLELGDSALYLCASSMGQGATGELFFGEGSRLTVL.

This clone was picked up one time. The gene calls are TRBV12-3 or TRBV12-4 and TRBJ1-2; D may be TRBD1 (5 bases). CDR3 length: 13 residues. V was clipped by 10 bases and J by 10 bases, with 22 bases between them. CDR3 sequence reads: CAILRDSQIDYTF. As DNA, the CDR3 is TGTGCCATCTTAAGAGACAGCCAGATTGACTACACCTTC.

The V call is TRBV15, the J call TRBJ2-4; maybe TRBD2 (5 bases). Trimming removed 0 bases at V and 8 bases at J, with 8 bases between. In germline, CDR1 is LNHNV, CDR2 YYDKDF (reference sequence). The CDR3 covers 13 residues. The CDR3 spells CATSRDRGDIQYF. The CDR3 DNA sequence: TGTGCCACCAGCAGAGATCGGGGTGACATTCAGTACTTC.

J is TRBJ2-1 and V is TRBV10-3; the D gene is possibly TRBD2 (5 bases). From germline, CDR1 is ENHRY and CDR2 SYGVKD. V was shortened by 0 bases and J by 10 bases, with 13 bases between the two germline ends. The CDR3 runs 14 residues. The CDR3 protein is CAISESPRAGEQFF. In DNA, the CDR3 is TGTGCCATCAGTGAGTCCCCGCGGGCAGGAGAGCAGTTCTTC.

The J gene is TRBJ1-2, the V gene TRBV7-9, with TRBD1 identical over 7 bases. V shed 6 bases and J 7 bases; nucleotides not matched to a gene: 11. CDR1 SEHNR and CDR2 FQNEAQ come from the germline V gene (reference sequence). The CDR3 consists of 14 residues. The CDR3 DNA sequence: TGTGCCAGCAGGGACATCCAGGGGGTAGGTGGCTACACCTTC. Translated, it gives CASRDIQGVGGYTF.

CDR3 sequence reads: CASQGDRMNTEAFF. The CDR3 bases are TGTGCCAGCCAAGGGGACAGGATGAACACTGAAGCTTTCTTT. This chain links TRBV19 with TRBJ1-1; 8 nucleotides line up with TRBD1. The V gene end was trimmed by 9 bases and the J gene end by 0 bases; junction bases not matched to a gene: 6. Germline lookup yields CDR1 LNHDA and CDR2 SQIVND (reference sequence). The CDR3 sequence is 14 residues long. Combining the CDR3 with reference TRBV19 and TRBJ1-1 gives the whole variable domain DGGITQSPKYLFRKEGQNVTLSCEQNLNHDAMYWYRQDPGQGLRLIYYSQIVNDFQKGDIAEGYSVSREKKESFPLTVTSAQKNPTAFYLCASQGDRMNTEAFFGQGTRLTVV.

This clone was seen a handful of times. V and J are TRBV2 and TRBJ1-4; D is undetermined. Germline V gene data show CDR1 as SNHLY and CDR2 as FYNNEI. Trimming pared 6 bases from V and 8 bases from J, leaving 16 bases between. The CDR3 has 14 amino acids. Written as DNA, the CDR3 is TGTGCCAGCAGAAATCCGGGGTCGGGGGAAAAACTGTTTTTT. Protein: CASRNPGSGEKLFF.

The chain joins TRBV27 to TRBJ1-5, with D perhaps matching TRBD1 (5 bases). CDR1 MNHEY and CDR2 SMNVEV come from the germline V gene (reference sequence). This CDR3 region has 15 residues. Trimming removed 2 bases from V and 2 bases from J, with 10 bases in between. CDR3 coding DNA: TGTGCCAGCAGTTTAAGGGGTAGGGGCAATCAGCCCCAGCATTTT. Its translation is CASSLRGRGNQPQHF.

The chain uses TRBV3-1 (or the pseudogene TRBV3-2) and TRBJ2-1; 10 bases align to TRBD2. Germline CDR1 and CDR2: LGHDT and YNNKEL (reference sequence). The CDR3 is 21 amino acids. V dropped 1 base and J dropped 4; count of bases not matched to a gene: 19. CDR3: CASSQGPLAGVVQRSYNEQFF. The CDR3 coding sequence is TGTGCCAGCAGCCAAGGTCCTCTAGCGGGGGTGGTCCAACGCTCATACAATGAGCAGTTCTTC.

This chain links TRBV6-5 with TRBJ2-7; 7 bases agree with TRBD1. The length of the CDR3 is 14 residues. The germline V gene encodes CDR1 MNHEY and CDR2 SVGAGI. Unmatched junction bases numbered 0, after V lost 0 bases and J lost 1 base. This CDR3 is CASSYSDRSYEQYF. The CDR3 DNA reads as TGTGCCAGCAGTTACTCGGACAGGTCCTACGAGCAGTACTTC.

In DNA, the CDR3 is TGTGCCAGCAGCGGGGGACAGCACTACGAGCAGTACTTC. Encoded protein: CASSGGQHYEQYF. The V and J genes are TRBV7-9 and TRBJ2-7; TRBD1 matches at 7 bases. Germline values: CDR1 SEHNR, CDR2 FQNEAQ (reference sequence). The ends lost 5 bases at V and 3 bases at J; junction bases unmatched: 4. This CDR3 comprises 13 residues.

The chain uses TRBV9 and TRBJ2-3; tentative D call: TRBD1 (5 bases). V lost 3 bases, J lost 6 bases, and 17 bases lay in between. Germline CDR1 is SGDLS and CDR2 is YYNGEE. The length of the CDR3 is 15 residues. This CDR3 reads CASSGGLIRSDTQYF. The CDR3 nucleotides read TGTGCCAGCAGCGGGGGCCTTATCCGGTCCGATACGCAGTATTTT. The entire variable domain, with the rest obtained from reference TRBV9 and TRBJ2-3, is as follows: DSGVTQTPKHLITATGQRVTLRCSPRSGDLSVYWYQQSLDQGLQFLIQYYNGEERAKGNILERFSAQQFPDLHSELNLSSLELGDSALYFCASSGGLIRSDTQYFGPGTRLTVL.

The chain links TRBV5-4 to TRBJ1-2, with 7 bases matching TRBD1. After removal of 3 bases from V and 7 bases from J, the junction contained 12 bases not matched to a gene. This CDR3 contains 15 residues. Germline CDR1 reads SGHNT; CDR2 reads YYREEE (reference sequence). CDR3 residues: CASSSRTGVGSGYTF. CDR3 DNA: TGTGCCAGCAGCTCTCGCACAGGGGTCGGGAGTGGCTACACCTTC.

The V call is TRBV2, the J call TRBJ1-4; TRBD1 aligns across 7 bases. Germline V gives CDR1 SNHLY, CDR2 FYNNEI. The CDR3 contains 15 residues. V shed 7 bases, J shed 5 bases, and the junction held 10 bases outside the gene matches. CDR3 residues: CASKTRDSQNEKLFF. Here the CDR3 DNA reads TGTGCCAGCAAAACCCGGGACAGTCAGAATGAAAAACTGTTTTTT.

The chain is built from TRBV28 and TRBJ1-4, with D hard to call. The V and J ends lost 2 bases and 6 bases respectively, with 19 bases between them. The CDR3 is 17 amino acids. Germline CDR1 is MDHEN and CDR2 is SYDVKM. The CDR3 here is CASSLAPHNPRDEKLFF. CDR3 in DNA: TGTGCCAGCAGTTTAGCCCCACACAACCCGAGGGATGAAAAACTGTTTTTT. The full variable domain, with the rest looked up from reference TRBV28 and TRBJ1-4, is DVKVTQSSRYLVKRTGEKVFLECVQDMDHENMFWYRQDPGLGLRLIYFSYDVKMKEKGDIPEGYSVSREKKERFSLILESASTNQTSMYLCASSLAPHNPRDEKLFFGSGTQLSVL.

This clone was seen a handful of times. The chain combines TRBV19 with TRBJ1-1; TRBD1 matches 9 bases. The V segment lost 7 bases and the J segment 1 base; nucleotides outside the gene matches: 7. The CDR3 is made up of 15 amino acids. The germline gives CDR1 LNHDA, CDR2 SQIVND (reference sequence). CDR3 amino acids: CASTPQTGGNTEAFF. CDR3 DNA sequence: TGTGCCAGTACCCCGCAGACAGGGGGGAACACTGAAGCTTTCTTT.

The genes are TRBV11-2 and TRBJ1-3; D gene ambiguous. There are 16 residues in the CDR3. Trimming pared 1 base from V and 0 bases from J, leaving 10 bases between. Germline V gene lookup returns CDR1 SGHAT and CDR2 FQNNGV. The CDR3 DNA follows: TGTGCCAGCAGCTTAGCGGCAGGTTTCTCTGGAAACACCATATATTTT. Encoded protein: CASSLAAGFSGNTIYF.

The chain is built from TRBV5-1 and TRBJ2-7; 11 bases map to TRBD2. The CDR3 sequence is 17 residues long. Germline trimming cut 3 bases from V and 2 bases from J; bases unmatched to any gene: 10. Germline V CDR1 and CDR2: SGHRS, YFSETQ. The CDR3: CASSSNPSGGITYEQYF. The CDR3 DNA is TGCGCCAGCAGCTCAAACCCTAGCGGGGGGATAACCTACGAGCAGTACTTC.

This chain uses TRBV12-3 or TRBV12-4 with TRBJ1-1; a possible D gene is TRBD1 (5 bases). The CDR3 is 13 amino acids. The V gene lost 6 bases and the J gene lost 4 bases, with 12 bases spanning the gap. The CDR3 protein is CASSPGSSTEAFF. The CDR3 coding sequence is TGTGCCAGCAGCCCAGGGTCGAGCACTGAAGCTTTCTTT.

Worth noting for this clone: This CDR3 is also generated by other DNA sequences in the sample. The chain couples TRBV5-1 to TRBJ1-5, with 10 bases matching TRBD1. The CDR3 covers 15 residues. The junction had 1 base not matched to a gene; V was cut back by 0 bases and J by 4 bases. Germline-derived CDR1 and CDR2 are SGHRS and YFSETQ. CDR3 nucleotides: TGCGCCAGCAGCTTGGGGACAGGGGGAAATCAGCCCCAGCATTTT. Amino acids: CASSLGTGGNQPQHF.

The V and J genes are TRBV13 and TRBJ2-7; 10 bases agree with TRBD1. CDR3 length: 14 residues. Per the germline V gene, CDR1 is PRHDT and CDR2 is FYEKMQ (reference sequence). The V segment lost 4 bases and the J segment 5 bases; nucleotides outside the gene matches: 5. In DNA, the CDR3 is TGTGCCAGCAGCTGGGGACAGGGGTGGGACGAGCAGTACTTC. Protein sequence: CASSWGQGWDEQYF.

This clone occurred many times. This rearrangement joins TRBV19 to TRBJ1-1; weak D call: TRBD1 (5 bases). Germline assignment: CDR1 LNHDA and CDR2 SQIVND (reference sequence). This CDR3 spans 14 amino acids. V was trimmed by 7 bases and J by 2 bases, leaving 14 bases between them. This CDR3 reads CASNGGSGNTEAFF. CDR3 DNA: TGTGCCAGTAACGGGGGAAGCGGAAACACTGAAGCTTTCTTT. Filled out from reference TRBV19 and TRBJ1-1, the complete variable domain reads DGGITQSPKYLFRKEGQNVTLSCEQNLNHDAMYWYRQDPGQGLRLIYYSQIVNDFQKGDIAEGYSVSREKKESFPLTVTSAQKNPTAFYLCASNGGSGNTEAFFGQGTRLTVV.

The DNA for the CDR3 is TGTGCCAGCAGTGGGACAGGGGGGTCGGGAACTGAAGCTTTCTTT. Residues: CASSGTGGSGTEAFF. V usage is TRBV2 and J usage is TRBJ1-1; 10 bases are a match to TRBD1. Germline V gives CDR1 SNHLY, CDR2 FYNNEI. V lost 4 bases and J lost 5; bases outside the gene matches: 7. CDR3 length equals 15 residues.

The gene calls are TRBV28 and TRBJ2-1, with 8 bases matching TRBD1. Germline values: CDR1 MDHEN, CDR2 SYDVKM. The CDR3 loop spans 15 amino acids. Losses at the gene ends were 2 bases for V and 7 bases for J; bases not matched to a gene: 7. This CDR3 reads CASSLGAGGFNEQFF. DNA for the CDR3: TGTGCCAGCAGTTTAGGGGCAGGGGGCTTTAATGAGCAGTTCTTC.